This T cell receptor (beta chain) was captured by sequencing in a study of siplizumab effects on memory and regulatory T cells. General study findings and limits: Where siplizumab was present, mappable alloreactive CD4+ clones averaged about 70% Treg-derived, compared with 25% to 30% in controls.

The data were produced by immunoSEQ multiplex PCR, yet TCRdb's version contains in-frame clones alone and is incomplete. The table lists about 100,000 clones, about 91% of them singletons. The CDR3 contains 16 residues. J was trimmed by 4 bases and V by 3 bases; bases with no gene match: 9. The V gene's germline CDR1 is MDHEN and CDR2 SYDVKM. Of note for this clone: Its antigen is still unknown.

The receptor was derived from a human donor in good health. Some clones in this sample may be carry-over from other donors' samples. The chain uses TRBV28 and TRBJ1-3; 7 nucleotides line up with TRBD1. The sequenced sample consisted of CD4+ T cells sorted from blood. CDR3 region: CASSFLDRVGGNTIYF. Here the CDR3 DNA reads TGTGCCAGCAGTTTCTTAGACAGGGTGGGGGGAAACACCATATATTTT.